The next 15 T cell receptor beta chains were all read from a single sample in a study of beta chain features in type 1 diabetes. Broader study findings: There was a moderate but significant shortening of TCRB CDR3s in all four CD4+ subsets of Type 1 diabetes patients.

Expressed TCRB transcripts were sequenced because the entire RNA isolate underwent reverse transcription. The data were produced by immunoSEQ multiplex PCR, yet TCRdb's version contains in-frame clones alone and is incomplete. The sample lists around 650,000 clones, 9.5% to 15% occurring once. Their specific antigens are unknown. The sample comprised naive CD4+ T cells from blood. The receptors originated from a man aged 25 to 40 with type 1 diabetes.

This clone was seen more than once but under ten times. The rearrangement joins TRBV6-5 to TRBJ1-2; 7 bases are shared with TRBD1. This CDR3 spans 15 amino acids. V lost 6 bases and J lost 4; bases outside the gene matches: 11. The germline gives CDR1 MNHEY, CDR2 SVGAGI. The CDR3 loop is CASSPEEGAIYGYTF. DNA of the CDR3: TGTGCCAGCAGCCCCGAGGAGGGGGCAATCTATGGCTACACCTTC.

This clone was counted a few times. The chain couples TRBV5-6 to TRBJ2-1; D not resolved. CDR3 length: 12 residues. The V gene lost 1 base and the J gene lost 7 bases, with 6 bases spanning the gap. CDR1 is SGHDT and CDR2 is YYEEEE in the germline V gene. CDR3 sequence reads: CASSLNVNEQFF. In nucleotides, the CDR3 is TGTGCCAGCAGCTTGAATGTTAATGAGCAGTTCTTC.

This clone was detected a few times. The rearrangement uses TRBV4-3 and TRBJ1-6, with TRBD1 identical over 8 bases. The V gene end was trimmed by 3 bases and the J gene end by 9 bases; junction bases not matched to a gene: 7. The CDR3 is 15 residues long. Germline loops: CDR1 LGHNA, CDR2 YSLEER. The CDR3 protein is CASSQLQGDRSPLHF. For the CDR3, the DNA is TGCGCCAGCAGCCAGCTACAGGGGGACCGTTCACCCCTCCACTTT.

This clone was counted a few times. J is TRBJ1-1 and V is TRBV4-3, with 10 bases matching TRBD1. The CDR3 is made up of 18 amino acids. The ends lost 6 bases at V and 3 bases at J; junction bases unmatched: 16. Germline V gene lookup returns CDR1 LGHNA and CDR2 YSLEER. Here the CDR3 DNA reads TGCGCCAGCAGACGAACGACGGGACAGGGGCTCTGGGACACTGAAGCTTTCTTT. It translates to CASRRTTGQGLWDTEAFF.

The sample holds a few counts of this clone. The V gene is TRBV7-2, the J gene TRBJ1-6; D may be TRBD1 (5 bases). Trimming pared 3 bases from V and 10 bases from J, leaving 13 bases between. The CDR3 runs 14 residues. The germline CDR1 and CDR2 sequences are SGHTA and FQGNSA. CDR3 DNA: TGTGCCAGCAGCTTGGTCTTCCAGGGATCACCCCTCCACTTT. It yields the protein CASSLVFQGSPLHF.

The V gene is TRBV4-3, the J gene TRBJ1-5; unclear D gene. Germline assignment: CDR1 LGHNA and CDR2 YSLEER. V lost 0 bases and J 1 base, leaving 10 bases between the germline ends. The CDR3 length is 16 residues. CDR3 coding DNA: TGCGCCAGCAGCCAAGATTACAGACTCAGCAATCAGCCCCAGCATTTT. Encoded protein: CASSQDYRLSNQPQHF.

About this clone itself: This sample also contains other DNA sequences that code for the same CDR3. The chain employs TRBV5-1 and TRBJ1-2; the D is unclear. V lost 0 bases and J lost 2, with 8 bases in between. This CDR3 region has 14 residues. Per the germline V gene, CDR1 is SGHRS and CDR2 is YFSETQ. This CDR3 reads CASSLGQANYGYTF. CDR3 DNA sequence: TGCGCCAGCAGCTTGGGACAAGCAAACTATGGCTACACCTTC.

CDR3 in amino acids: CASSSYYNGDGYTF. DNA for the CDR3: TGTGCCAGCAGCTCCTATTATAACGGAGATGGCTACACCTTC. V and J are TRBV7-2 and TRBJ1-2; D gene uncertain. Trimming took 4 bases from V and 6 from J, leaving 15 bases between them. This CDR3 comprises 14 residues. The germline V gene has CDR1 SGHTA and CDR2 FQGNSA.

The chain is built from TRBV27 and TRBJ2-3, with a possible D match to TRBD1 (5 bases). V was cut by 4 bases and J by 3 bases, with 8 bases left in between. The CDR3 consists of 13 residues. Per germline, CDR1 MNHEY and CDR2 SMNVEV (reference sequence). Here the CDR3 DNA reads TGTGCCAGCAGTTATCAGGGAACAGATACGCAGTATTTT. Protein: CASSYQGTDTQYF.

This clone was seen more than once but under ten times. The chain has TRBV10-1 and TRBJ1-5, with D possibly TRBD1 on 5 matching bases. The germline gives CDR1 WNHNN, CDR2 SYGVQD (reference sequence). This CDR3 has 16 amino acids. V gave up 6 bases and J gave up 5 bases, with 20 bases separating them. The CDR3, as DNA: TGCGCCAGCAGCCCCCGTGGAGGGGCGAGGCATCAGCCCCAGCATTTT. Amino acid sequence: CASSPRGGARHQPQHF.

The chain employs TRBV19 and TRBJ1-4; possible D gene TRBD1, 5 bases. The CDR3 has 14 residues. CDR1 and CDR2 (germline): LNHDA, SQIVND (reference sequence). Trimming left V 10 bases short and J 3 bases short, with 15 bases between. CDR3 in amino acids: CATSRPGANEKLFF. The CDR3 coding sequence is TGTGCCACCTCGAGGCCGGGGGCTAATGAAAAACTGTTTTTT. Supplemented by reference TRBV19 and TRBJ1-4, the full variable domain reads DGGITQSPKYLFRKEGQNVTLSCEQNLNHDAMYWYRQDPGQGLRLIYYSQIVNDFQKGDIAEGYSVSREKKESFPLTVTSAQKNPTAFYLCATSRPGANEKLFFGSGTQLSVL.

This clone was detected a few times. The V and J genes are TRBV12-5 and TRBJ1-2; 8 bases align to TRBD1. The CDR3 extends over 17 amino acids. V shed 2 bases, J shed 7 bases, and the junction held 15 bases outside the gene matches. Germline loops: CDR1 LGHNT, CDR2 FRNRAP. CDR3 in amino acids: CASGLPLWTGNITGYTF. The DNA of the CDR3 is TGTGCTAGTGGTTTGCCTCTATGGACAGGGAATATCACTGGCTACACCTTC.

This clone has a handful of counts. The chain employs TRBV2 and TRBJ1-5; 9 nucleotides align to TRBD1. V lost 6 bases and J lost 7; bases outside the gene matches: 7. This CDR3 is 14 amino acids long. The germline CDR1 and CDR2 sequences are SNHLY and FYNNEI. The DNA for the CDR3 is TGTGCCAGCAGAAGGACAGGGGAGATGCAGCCCCAGCATTTT. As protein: CASRRTGEMQPQHF.

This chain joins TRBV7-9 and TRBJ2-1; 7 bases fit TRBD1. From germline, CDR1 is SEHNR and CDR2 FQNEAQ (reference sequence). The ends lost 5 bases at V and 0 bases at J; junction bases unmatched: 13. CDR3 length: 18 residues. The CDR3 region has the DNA TGTGCCAGCAGCCAACCTTCCCGACAGGGCTCCTCCTACAATGAGCAGTTCTTC. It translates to CASSQPSRQGSSYNEQFF.

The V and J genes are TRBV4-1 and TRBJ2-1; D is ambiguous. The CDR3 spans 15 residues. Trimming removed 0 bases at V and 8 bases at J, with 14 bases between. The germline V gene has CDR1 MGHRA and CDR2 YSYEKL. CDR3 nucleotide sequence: TGCGCCAGCAGCCAAGAATCGCTAGATAGGGATGAGCAGTTCTTC. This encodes CASSQESLDRDEQFF.